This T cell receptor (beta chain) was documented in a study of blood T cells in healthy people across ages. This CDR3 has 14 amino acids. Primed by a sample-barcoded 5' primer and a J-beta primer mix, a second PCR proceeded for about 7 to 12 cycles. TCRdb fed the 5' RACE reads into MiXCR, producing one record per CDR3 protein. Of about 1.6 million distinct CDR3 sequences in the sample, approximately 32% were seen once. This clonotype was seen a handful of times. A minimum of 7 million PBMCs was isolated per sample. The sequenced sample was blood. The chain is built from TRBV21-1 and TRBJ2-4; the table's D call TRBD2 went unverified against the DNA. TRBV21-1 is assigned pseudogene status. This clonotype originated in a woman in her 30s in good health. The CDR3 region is CASSPEAGGKEQYF. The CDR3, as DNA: TGTGCCAGCAGCCCAGAGGCGGGGGGGAAGGAGCAGTACTTC.